The 21 T cell receptor beta chains below were found in one sample sequenced in a study of blood T cell repertoires in COVID-19. Generated by immunoSEQ multiplex PCR, the TCRdb table keeps only in-frame clones and is missing some. The profile shows over 50,000 clones, around 86% of them singletons. The sequenced sample was peripheral blood. The receptors shown here come from a human donor in a cohort sampled during active COVID-19.

This chain links TRBV7-9 with TRBJ1-2; 7 bases are a match to TRBD1. CDR3 length: 14 amino acids. V was pared by 1 base and J by 3 bases, with 2 bases of the junction left unmatched. Germline V CDR1 and CDR2: SEHNR, FQNEAQ (reference sequence). The CDR3: CASSLGQGDYGYTF. CDR3 DNA: TGTGCCAGCAGCTTAGGACAGGGCGACTATGGCTACACCTTC. Using reference TRBV7-9 and TRBJ1-2 for the parts outside the CDR3, the full variable domain is DTGVSQNPRHKITKRGQNVTFRCDPISEHNRLYWYRQTLGQGPEFLTYFQNEAQLEKSRLLSDRFSAERPKGSFSTLEIQRTEQGDSAMYLCASSLGQGDYGYTFGSGTRLTVV.

This sequence joins TRBV3-1 (or the pseudogene TRBV3-2) and TRBJ1-2; 7 positions match TRBD1. Looked up from germline, CDR1 is LGHDT and CDR2 is YNNKEL (reference sequence). The CDR3 runs 13 residues. The J segment lost 3 bases and the V segment lost 6 bases, leaving 4 bases of the junction unmatched. Written as DNA, the CDR3 is TGTGCCAGCAGTTATGACAGGGACTATGGCTACACCTTC. This codes for CASSYDRDYGYTF.

V gene TRBV6-5 combines with J gene TRBJ2-7, with 9 bases matching TRBD2. V was clipped by 8 bases and J by 7 bases; unmatched bases: 12. Germline V gene sequence: CDR1 MNHEY, CDR2 SVGAGI. The CDR3 consists of 14 residues. CDR3 bases: TGTGCCAGCGGGAGGATAGCGGGAGCGGGTGAGCAGTACTTC. Translating gives CASGRIAGAGEQYF.

The rearrangement links TRBV19 to TRBJ1-2; D possibly corresponds to TRBD1 (6 bases). The germline V and J ends were trimmed by 8 bases and 4 bases, with 11 bases remaining between them. The CDR3 extends over 12 amino acids. Germline V gene sequence: CDR1 LNHDA, CDR2 SQIVND (reference sequence). The CDR3: CASARDTYGYTF. In nucleotides, the CDR3 is TGTGCCAGTGCCCGGGACACCTATGGCTACACCTTC.

The chain is built from TRBV4-1 and TRBJ2-2; D ambiguous. Germline V gene lookup returns CDR1 MGHRA and CDR2 YSYEKL. Trimming took 6 bases from V and 5 from J, leaving 10 bases between them. The CDR3 totals 13 residues. In DNA form, the CDR3 reads TGCGCCAGCAGACATGCCAGGACCGGGGAGCTGTTTTTT. Its protein is CASRHARTGELFF.

The chain combines TRBV7-8 with TRBJ1-2; D perhaps matches TRBD1 (5 bases). CDR1 and CDR2 (germline): SGHVS, FQNEAQ. CDR3 length equals 14 residues. Deletions cut 1 base from V and 5 bases from J, with 11 bases between. CDR3 region: CASSLGLGHYGYTF. In nucleotides, the CDR3 is TGTGCCAGCAGCTTAGGATTGGGGCATTATGGCTACACCTTC. The full variable domain, in which reference TRBV7-8 and TRBJ1-2 provide the parts outside the CDR3, is GAGVSQSPRYKVAKRGQDVALRCDPISGHVSLFWYQQALGQGPEFLTYFQNEAQLDKSGLPSDRFFAERPEGSVSTLKIQRTQQEDSAVYLCASSLGLGHYGYTFGSGTRLTVV.

This chain links TRBV6-5 with TRBJ2-5; D gene uncertain. The CDR3 is 12 residues long. Germline CDR1 is MNHEY and CDR2 is SVGAGI. This chain's CDR3 is CSSTPYQETQYF. In DNA, the CDR3 is TGTTCGTCAACACCGTACCAAGAGACCCAGTACTTC.

V is TRBV5-1 and J is TRBJ2-1; D may be TRBD2 (6 bases). Germline V gene lookup returns CDR1 SGHRS and CDR2 YFSETQ. Trimming took 0 bases from V and 7 from J, leaving 11 bases between them. CDR3 length: 14 residues. As DNA, the CDR3 is TGCGCCAGCAGCTTGGGTGGGAGGAGAAATGAGCAGTTCTTC. It translates to CASSLGGRRNEQFF. The variable domain in full, completed from reference TRBV5-1 and TRBJ2-1, reads KAGVTQTPRYLIKTRGQQVTLSCSPISGHRSVSWYQQTPGQGLQFLFEYFSETQRNKGNFPGRFSGRQFSNSRSEMNVSTLELGDSALYLCASSLGGRRNEQFFGPGTRLTVL.

The V and J genes are TRBV28 and TRBJ2-5; D may be TRBD2 (6 bases). This CDR3 has 14 amino acids. CDR1 is MDHEN and CDR2 is SYDVKM in the germline V gene. V lost 8 bases, J lost 5 bases, and 18 bases lay in between. The CDR3 is CASGSDGRGETQYF. CDR3 nucleotide sequence: TGTGCCAGCGGGTCGGACGGCCGGGGGGAGACCCAGTACTTC.

The chain carries TRBV5-4 and TRBJ2-1; TRBD2 matches at 12 bases. With V trimmed by 4 bases and J by 10 bases, 15 bases remained unmatched. Germline CDR1 reads SGHNT; CDR2 reads YYREEE (reference sequence). This CDR3 is 17 amino acids long. The CDR3 reads CASSNAGLAGGHWEQFF. The CDR3 DNA reads as TGTGCCAGCAGCAACGCGGGCCTAGCGGGGGGGCACTGGGAGCAGTTCTTC.

The J gene is TRBJ2-6, the V gene TRBV7-9, with a tentative D call TRBD2 (5 bases). CDR3 size: 16 residues. Germline V gene lookup returns CDR1 SEHNR and CDR2 FQNEAQ (reference sequence). V lost 0 bases to trimming and J lost 4 bases, with 10 bases between them. DNA for the CDR3: TGTGCCAGCAGCTTAGCGCGAACGGGAGGGGCCAACGTCCTGACTTTC. Its protein product is CASSLARTGGANVLTF.

The V call is TRBV9, the J call TRBJ2-1, with a tentative D call TRBD2 (6 bases). The germline V gene has CDR1 SGDLS and CDR2 YYNGEE. V was clipped by 4 bases and J by 8 bases, with 13 bases between them. The CDR3 loop spans 13 amino acids. The CDR3 DNA is TGTGCCAGCAGCCCTCGACTAGTCCATGAGCAGTTCTTC. Its translation is CASSPRLVHEQFF.

The chain carries TRBV24-1 and TRBJ2-3, with TRBD1 matching 8 bases. Losses at the gene ends were 5 bases for V and 5 bases for J; bases not matched to a gene: 5. Germline-derived CDR1 and CDR2 are KGHDR and SFDVKD. This CDR3 region has 14 residues. In DNA, the CDR3 is TGTGCCACCAGTGCAGGAGACAGGGGAGATACGCAGTATTTT. The encoded protein is CATSAGDRGDTQYF.

A few counts support this clone. V gene TRBV9 combines with J gene TRBJ2-7; 7 bases map to TRBD1. The CDR3 spans 13 residues. CDR1 is SGDLS, CDR2 YYNGEE, per germline. V shed 3 bases and J 5 bases; nucleotides not matched to a gene: 5. The CDR3 sequence: CASSAQGSHEQYF. The CDR3 DNA is TGTGCCAGCAGCGCACAGGGGTCCCACGAGCAGTACTTC.

This chain uses TRBV6-5 with TRBJ1-5; 8 nucleotides match TRBD1. Per the germline V gene, CDR1 is MNHEY and CDR2 is SVGAGI. The CDR3 runs 13 residues. The ends lost 9 bases at V and 5 bases at J; junction bases unmatched: 6. The CDR3 spells CASGDRGDQPQHF. CDR3 nucleotide sequence: TGTGCCAGTGGAGACAGGGGCGATCAGCCCCAGCATTTT.

The chain combines TRBV21-1 with TRBJ2-3; the D call in the table, TRBD1, was not verified against the DNA. TRBV21-1 is termed a pseudogene. CDR3 length: 16 amino acids. The CDR3 is CASSKVLGLDTDTQYF. The CDR3, as DNA: TGTGCCAGCAGCAAAGTACTGGGGCTTGACACAGATACGCAGTATTTT.

The gene calls are TRBV2 and TRBJ1-2, with D tentatively TRBD1 (6 bases). Trimming left V 7 bases short and J 7 bases short, with 22 bases between. Germline CDR1 is SNHLY and CDR2 is FYNNEI. The CDR3 loop spans 15 amino acids. The CDR3 sequence is CASIKTGQGMGGYTF. The CDR3 nucleotides read TGTGCCAGCATCAAAACTGGCCAGGGGATGGGTGGCTACACCTTC.

V gene TRBV7-8 combines with J gene TRBJ2-5; TRBD2 matches 8 bases. Losses at the gene ends were 5 bases for V and 3 bases for J; bases not matched to a gene: 8. The CDR3 is 15 residues long. From germline, CDR1 is SGHVS and CDR2 FQNEAQ. The CDR3, as DNA: TGTGCCAGCAGCCCCCACGGGGGGGCCGAAGAGACCCAGTACTTC. Translated, it gives CASSPHGGAEETQYF.

The gene calls are TRBV3-1 (or the pseudogene TRBV3-2) and TRBJ2-7; D remains ambiguous. Trimming pared 1 base from V and 3 bases from J, leaving 7 bases between. CDR3 length: 13 residues. Germline values: CDR1 LGHDT, CDR2 YNNKEL (reference sequence). The CDR3 bases are TGTGCCAGCAGCCAAGCGGGTCGCTACGAGCAGTACTTC. Translating it yields CASSQAGRYEQYF.

V and J are TRBV2 and TRBJ1-1; D is unclear. Trimming took 6 bases from V and 1 from J, leaving 9 bases between them. CDR1 is SNHLY and CDR2 is FYNNEI in the germline V gene. The CDR3 loop spans 13 amino acids. The CDR3 loop is CASSQAANTEAFF. In DNA form, the CDR3 reads TGTGCCAGCAGCCAGGCTGCGAACACTGAAGCTTTCTTT.

The rearrangement links TRBV5-5 to TRBJ2-7; tentatively, D is TRBD1 (6 bases). Trimming left V 4 bases short and J 2 bases short, with 19 bases between. CDR3 length: 16 residues. CDR1 SGHKS and CDR2 YYEKEE come from the germline V gene (reference sequence). The CDR3 sequence is CASSPLGTSPAYEQYF. CDR3 nucleotide sequence: TGTGCCAGCAGCCCGCTAGGGACATCTCCCGCCTACGAGCAGTACTTC. The entire variable domain, with the rest obtained from reference TRBV5-5 and TRBJ2-7, is as follows: DAGVTQSPTHLIKTRGQQVTLRCSPISGHKSVSWYQQVLGQGPQFIFQYYEKEERGRGNFPDRFSARQFPNYSSELNVNALLLGDSALYLCASSPLGTSPAYEQYFGPGTRLTVT.